This T cell receptor beta chain originates from a study of blood T cell repertoires in COVID-19. The germline V gene has CDR1 SGHVS and CDR2 FQNEAQ. V dropped 2 bases and J dropped 0 bases, with 11 bases sitting between them. The CDR3 sequence is 16 residues long. How the authors handled the data: Reference gene primer amplification gave nucleated cell count estimates. Sequenced by immunoSEQ multiplex PCR; TCRdb stores in-frame clones only, minus some. V, J and clone size are those of that table, while D and trimming were read from the DNA. Of under 25,000 clones listed, 89% are singletons. Sample: peripheral blood. This TCR derives from a woman in her 70s with active COVID-19. The chain joins TRBV7-8 to TRBJ2-1; D is ambiguous. For the CDR3, the DNA is TGTGCCAGCAGCTTATATAGCCCCGGCTCCTACAATGAGCAGTTCTTC. It yields the protein CASSLYSPGSYNEQFF.